These T cell receptor beta chains were read from a single sample in a study of T cells in Graves' hyperthyroidism and ophthalmopathy. MiXCR was run by TCRdb on the multiplex PCR reads, yielding one entry per CDR3 protein. The table shows around 600,000 distinct CDR3 sequences, with around 16% occurring only once. Sequenced: blood. These receptors all come from a woman in her thirties with Graves' hyperthyroidism. Each CDR3 is given with its conserved first and last residue. D genes are given only for firm matches. Only some rows state a clone size, as once, few, many or a class for expanded clones.

>TRBV5-5|-|TRBD1|TRBJ2-7
CASSRTGGSLPYEQYF
TGTGCCAGCAGCCGGACAGGGGGCAGTTTGCCCTACGAGCAGTACTTC
>TRBV20-1|few|TRBD2|TRBJ2-3
CSAREASGRSVFVDTQYF
TGCAGTGCTAGAGAGGCTAGCGGGAGGAGCGTTTTTGTAGATACGCAGTATTTT
>TRBV20-1|many|-|TRBJ2-5
CSASSEETQYF
TGCAGTGCTAGTAGCGAAGAGACCCAGTACTTC
>TRBV6-2/TRBV6-3|many|-|TRBJ1-1
CASSYSAAPNTEAFF
TGTGCCAGCAGTTACTCGGCGGCTCCGAACACTGAAGCTTTCTTT
>TRBV28|many|-|TRBJ1-2
CASSRDGLYGYTF
TGTGCCAGCAGTCGGGACGGACTTTATGGCTACACCTTC
>TRBV20-1|-|-|TRBJ2-3
CSAIYTTDTQYF
TGCAGTGCCATTTACACCACAGATACGCAGTATTTT
>TRBV6-1|many|TRBD2|TRBJ2-1
CASSESLAGYNEQFF
TGTGCCAGCAGTGAAAGCCTAGCGGGATACAATGAGCAGTTCTTC
>TRBV29-1|-|TRBD1|TRBJ1-3
CSVGLGQGSSGNTIYF
TGCAGCGTTGGGCTTGGACAGGGAAGCTCTGGAAACACCATATATTTT
>TRBV7-9|many|TRBD1|TRBJ2-3
CASSLTGGQGADTQYF
TGTGCCAGCAGCTTGACCGGGGGACAGGGAGCAGATACGCAGTATTTT
>TRBV7-2|many|TRBD1|TRBJ1-2
CASSFKQGAGYGYTF
TGTGCCAGCAGCTTCAAACAGGGGGCTGGGTATGGCTACACCTTC
>TRBV5-6|-|-|TRBJ2-7
CASSWTGAGAREQYF
TGTGCCAGCAGTTGGACCGGGGCAGGGGCCCGCGAGCAGTACTTC
>TRBV29-1|few|-|TRBJ2-7
CSVGLSSSEQYF
TGCAGCGTTGGACTCAGTTCCAGCGAGCAGTACTTC
>TRBV27|many|-|TRBJ1-5
CASSPRQSNQPQHF
TGTGCCAGCAGTCCCCGACAGTCGAATCAGCCCCAGCATTTT
>TRBV13|-|-|TRBJ2-3
CASSLSGLTTDTQYF
TGTGCCAGCAGCTTATCCGGACTGACCACAGATACGCAGTATTTT
>TRBV29-1|-|-|TRBJ1-3
CSVDLRSGNTIYF
TGCAGCGTTGATCTGCGCTCTGGAAACACCATATATTTT
>TRBV5-1|-|-|TRBJ2-5
CASSPRNYQETQYF
TGCGCCAGCAGCCCTAGAAATTACCAAGAGACCCAGTACTTC
>TRBV19|-|-|TRBJ1-5
CATQYGGGGDANQPQHF
TGTGCCACTCAATACGGTGGGGGCGGGGACGCAAATCAGCCCCAGCATTTT
>TRBV18|many|TRBD1|TRBJ1-5
CASSPQGAIQPQHF
TGTGCCAGCTCACCACAGGGGGCGATTCAGCCCCAGCATTTT